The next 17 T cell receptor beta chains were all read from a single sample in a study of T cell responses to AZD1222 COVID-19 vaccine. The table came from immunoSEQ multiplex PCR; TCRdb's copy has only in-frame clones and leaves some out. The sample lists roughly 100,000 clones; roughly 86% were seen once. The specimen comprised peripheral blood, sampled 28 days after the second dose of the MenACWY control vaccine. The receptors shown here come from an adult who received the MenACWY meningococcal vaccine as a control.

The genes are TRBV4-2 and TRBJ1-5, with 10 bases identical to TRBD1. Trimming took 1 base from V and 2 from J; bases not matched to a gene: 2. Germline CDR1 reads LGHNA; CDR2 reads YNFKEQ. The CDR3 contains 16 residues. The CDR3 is CASSQAGTGGNQPQHF. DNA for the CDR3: TGTGCCAGCAGCCAAGCCGGGACAGGGGGCAATCAGCCCCAGCATTTT.

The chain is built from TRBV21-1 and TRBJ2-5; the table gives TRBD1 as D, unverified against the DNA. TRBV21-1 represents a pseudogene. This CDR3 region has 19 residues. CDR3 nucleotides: TGTGCCAGCAGCAAAGCGGGACAGGGTGGGGGTCCGTACCAAGAGACCCAGTACTTC. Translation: CASSKAGQGGGPYQETQYF.

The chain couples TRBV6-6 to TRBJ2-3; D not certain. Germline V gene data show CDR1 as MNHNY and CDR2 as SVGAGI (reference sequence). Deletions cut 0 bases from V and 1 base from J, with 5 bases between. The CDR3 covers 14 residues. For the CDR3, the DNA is TGTGCCAGCAGTTACTCGGAGCGCACAGATACGCAGTATTTT. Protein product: CASSYSERTDTQYF.

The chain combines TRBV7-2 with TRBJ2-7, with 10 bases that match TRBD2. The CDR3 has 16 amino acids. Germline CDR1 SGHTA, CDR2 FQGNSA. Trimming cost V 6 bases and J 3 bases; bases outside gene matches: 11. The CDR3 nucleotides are TGTGCCAGCAGTCCCCTTAGCGGGGGGACCTACTACGAGCAGTACTTC. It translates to CASSPLSGGTYYEQYF.

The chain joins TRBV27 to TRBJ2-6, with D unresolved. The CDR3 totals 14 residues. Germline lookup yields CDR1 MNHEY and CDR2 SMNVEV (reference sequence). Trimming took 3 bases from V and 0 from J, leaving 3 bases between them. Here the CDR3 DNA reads TGTGCCAGCAGTTTGAGCTCTGGGGCCAACGTCCTGACTTTC. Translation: CASSLSSGANVLTF.

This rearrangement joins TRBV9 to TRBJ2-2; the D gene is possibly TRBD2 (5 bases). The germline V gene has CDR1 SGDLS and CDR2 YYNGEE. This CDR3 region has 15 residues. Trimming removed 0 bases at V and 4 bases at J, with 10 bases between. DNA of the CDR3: TGTGCCAGCAGCGTAGCTCAGGCGGGCACCGGGGAGCTGTTTTTT. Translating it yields CASSVAQAGTGELFF.

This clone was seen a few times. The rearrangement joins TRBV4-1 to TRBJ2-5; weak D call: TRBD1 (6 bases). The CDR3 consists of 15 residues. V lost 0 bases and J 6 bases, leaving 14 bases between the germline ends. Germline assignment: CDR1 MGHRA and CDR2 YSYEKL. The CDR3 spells CASSQEGHPVQTQYF. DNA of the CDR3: TGCGCCAGCAGCCAAGAGGGACACCCCGTTCAGACCCAGTACTTC.

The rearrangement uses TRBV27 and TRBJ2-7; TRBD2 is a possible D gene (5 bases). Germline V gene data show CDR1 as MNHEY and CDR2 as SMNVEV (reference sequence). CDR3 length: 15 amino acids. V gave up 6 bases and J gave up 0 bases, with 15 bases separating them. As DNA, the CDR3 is TGTGCCAGCAGGCTCAGTACGGGAAACTCCTACGAGCAGTACTTC. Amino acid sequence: CASRLSTGNSYEQYF.

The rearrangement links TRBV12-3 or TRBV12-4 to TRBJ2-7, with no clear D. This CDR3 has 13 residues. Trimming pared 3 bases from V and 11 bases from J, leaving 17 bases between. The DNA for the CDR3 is TGTGCCAGCAGTTTGAGGCACTTGGGCGTCAAGTACTTC. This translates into CASSLRHLGVKYF.

CDR3 in amino acids: CASSFGRAYSNQPQHF. The DNA for the CDR3 is TGTGCCAGCAGCTTCGGGAGGGCTTATAGCAATCAGCCCCAGCATTTT. The chain uses TRBV5-6 and TRBJ1-5; D not certain. Trimming stripped 2 bases from V and 0 bases from J, with 12 bases between. CDR3 length: 16 residues. Per the germline V gene, CDR1 is SGHDT and CDR2 is YYEEEE. Full variable domain (remainder filled in from reference TRBV5-6 and TRBJ1-5): DAGVTQSPTHLIKTRGQQVTLRCSPKSGHDTVSWYQQALGQGPQFIFQYYEEEERQRGNFPDRFSGHQFPNYSSELNVNALLLGDSALYLCASSFGRAYSNQPQHFGDGTRLSIL.

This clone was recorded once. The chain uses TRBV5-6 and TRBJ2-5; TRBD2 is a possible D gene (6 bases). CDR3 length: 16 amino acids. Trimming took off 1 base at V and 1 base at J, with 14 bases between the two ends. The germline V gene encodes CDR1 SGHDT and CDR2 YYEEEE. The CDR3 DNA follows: TGTGCCAGCAGCTTGTTTGGAGGGCAGGGCCAAGAGACCCAGTACTTC. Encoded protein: CASSLFGGQGQETQYF.

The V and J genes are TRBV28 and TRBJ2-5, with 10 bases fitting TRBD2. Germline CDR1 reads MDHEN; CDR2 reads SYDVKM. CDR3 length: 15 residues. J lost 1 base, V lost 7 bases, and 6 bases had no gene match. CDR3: CASKLAGDLQETQYF. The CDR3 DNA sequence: TGTGCCAGCAAGCTAGCGGGGGACCTCCAAGAGACCCAGTACTTC.

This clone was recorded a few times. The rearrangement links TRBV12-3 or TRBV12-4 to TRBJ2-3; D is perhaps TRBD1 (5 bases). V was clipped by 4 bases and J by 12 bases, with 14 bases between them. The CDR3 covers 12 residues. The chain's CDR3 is CASSSWGQDQYF. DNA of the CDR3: TGTGCCAGCAGTTCATGGGGCCAAGACCAGTATTTT.

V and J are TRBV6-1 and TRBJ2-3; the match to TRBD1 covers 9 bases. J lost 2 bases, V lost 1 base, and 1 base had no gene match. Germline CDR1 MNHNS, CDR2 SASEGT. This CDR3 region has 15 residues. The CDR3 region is CASSEGDRVTDTQYF. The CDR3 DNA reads TGTGCCAGCAGTGAAGGGGACAGGGTCACAGATACGCAGTATTTT.

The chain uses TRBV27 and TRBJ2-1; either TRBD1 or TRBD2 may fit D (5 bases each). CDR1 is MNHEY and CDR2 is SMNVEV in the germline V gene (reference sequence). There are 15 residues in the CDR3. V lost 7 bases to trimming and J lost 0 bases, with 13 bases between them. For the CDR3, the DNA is TGTGCCAGCAAATCGGGACGGAGCTCCTACAATGAGCAGTTCTTC. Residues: CASKSGRSSYNEQFF.

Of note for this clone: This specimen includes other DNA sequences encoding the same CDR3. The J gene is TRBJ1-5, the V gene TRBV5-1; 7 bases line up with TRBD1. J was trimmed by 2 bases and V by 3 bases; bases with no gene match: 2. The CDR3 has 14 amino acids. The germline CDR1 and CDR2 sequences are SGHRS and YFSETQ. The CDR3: CASSSTGGNQPQHF. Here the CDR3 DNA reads TGCGCCAGCAGCTCCACAGGGGGCAATCAGCCCCAGCATTTT.

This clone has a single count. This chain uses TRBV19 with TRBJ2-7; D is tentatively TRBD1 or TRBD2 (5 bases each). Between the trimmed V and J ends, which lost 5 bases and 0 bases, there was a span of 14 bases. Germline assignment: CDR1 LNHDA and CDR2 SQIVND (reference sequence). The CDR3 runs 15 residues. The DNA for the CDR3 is TGTGCCAGTAGTGGGGACGGACTGAGCTCCTACGAGCAGTACTTC. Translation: CASSGDGLSSYEQYF.